The clone carrying this T cell receptor beta chain was seen ten or more times. Antigen unknown. This specimen comes from a study of T-cell reconstitution after alpha-beta-depleted transplantation in children. General study results and limits: Roughly two months post-transplant, alpha-beta T cells reportedly originated from several hundred graft clones that had expanded. TCRbeta diversity was high at day 60 in some patients (a result of surviving recipient T cells and thymic progenitors). Counts and diversity of T cells one year after transplant came mostly from newly produced T cells.

Germline CDR1 reads SGHKS; CDR2 reads YYEKEE (reference sequence). This CDR3 has 16 amino acids. V was shortened by 4 bases and J by 4 bases, with 19 bases between the two germline ends. Construction of the TCRbeta library involved unique molecular identifiers. Each CDR3 protein is one row after TCRdb ran MiXCR on the PCR reads. The sample includes nearly 200,000 distinct CDR3 sequences, 6.3% of them seen just once. This chain connects TRBV5-5 to TRBJ2-3; tentatively, D is TRBD1 (6 bases). Sample: PBMCs, taken before TCRalphabeta/CD19-depleted stem cell transplant. This TCR derives from a girl less than two years old with combined immunodeficiency, due to receive a stem cell transplant. CDR3 sequence (DNA): TGTGCCAGCAGCCGATTACAGGGTGGGCGGTCAGATACGCAGTATTTT. This sequence encodes CASSRLQGGRSDTQYF.